Only one count was recorded for the clone carrying this T cell receptor (beta chain). The assay was immunoSEQ multiplex PCR, and TCRdb's table has in-frame clones only and misses some. The table records 45,000 to 65,000 clones, about 90% of them present only once. The sample is drawn from a study of T cell changes during pregnancy in multiple sclerosis. The CDR3 consists of 14 residues. From germline, CDR1 is MDHEN and CDR2 SYDVKM. V lost 6 bases, J lost 2 bases, and 7 bases stayed unmatched. The receptor was isolated from a female donor with multiple sclerosis, enrolled in a pregnancy study. Specimen: CD4+ T cells from peripheral blood mononuclear cells, collected in the second trimester of pregnancy. V and J are TRBV28 and TRBJ2-7, with 7 bases identical to TRBD1. The CDR3 DNA sequence: TGTGCCAGCAGAGGGGGCCAGGGCGCCTACGAGCAGTACTTC. Its protein product is CASRGGQGAYEQYF.